This T cell receptor beta chain emerged from a study of blood T cell repertoires in COVID-19. Overall study: Nucleic acid was either cDNA or gDNA, and it came from T cells, B-cell-depleted T cells, or PBMCs.

In Seattle, patients joined the study during active infection and were tracked longitudinally. Germline V gene lookup returns CDR1 KGHSH and CDR2 LQKENI. The ends were cut back, 3 bases at V and 0 bases at J, with 11 bases in the middle. The CDR3 is made up of 15 amino acids. In the authors' workflow: Reference gene primer amplification yielded estimated nucleated cell counts. TCRdb's copy holds only in-frame clones and misses some; the assay was immunoSEQ multiplex PCR. V, J and clone size were drawn from that table, and D and trimming were deduced from the DNA. Among some 240,000 clones listed, 90% were seen once.

This clonotype originated in a woman aged 55 to 70 with COVID-19, enrolled during active disease. The sequenced material came from peripheral blood. This chain connects TRBV18 to TRBJ1-1; D uncertain. The CDR3 bases are TGTGCCAGCTCACCCAGCGGTGTGATGAACACTGAAGCTTTCTTT. Translation: CASSPSGVMNTEAFF.